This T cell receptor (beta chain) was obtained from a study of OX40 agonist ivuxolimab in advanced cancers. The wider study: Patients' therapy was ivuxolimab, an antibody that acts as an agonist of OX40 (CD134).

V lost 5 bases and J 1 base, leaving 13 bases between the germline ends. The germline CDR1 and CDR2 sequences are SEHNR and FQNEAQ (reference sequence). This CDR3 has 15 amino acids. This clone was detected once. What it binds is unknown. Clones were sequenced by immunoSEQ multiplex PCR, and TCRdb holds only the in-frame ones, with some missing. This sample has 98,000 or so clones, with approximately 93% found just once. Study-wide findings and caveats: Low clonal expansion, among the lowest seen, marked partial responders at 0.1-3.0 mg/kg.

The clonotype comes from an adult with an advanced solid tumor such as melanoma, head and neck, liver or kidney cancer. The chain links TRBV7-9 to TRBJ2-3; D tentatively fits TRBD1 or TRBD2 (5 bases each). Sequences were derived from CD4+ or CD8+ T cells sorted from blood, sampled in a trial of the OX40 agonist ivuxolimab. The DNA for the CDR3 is TGTGCCAGCAGCCCGGTAGGGGACCGCACAGATACGCAGTATTTT. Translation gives CASSPVGDRTDTQYF.